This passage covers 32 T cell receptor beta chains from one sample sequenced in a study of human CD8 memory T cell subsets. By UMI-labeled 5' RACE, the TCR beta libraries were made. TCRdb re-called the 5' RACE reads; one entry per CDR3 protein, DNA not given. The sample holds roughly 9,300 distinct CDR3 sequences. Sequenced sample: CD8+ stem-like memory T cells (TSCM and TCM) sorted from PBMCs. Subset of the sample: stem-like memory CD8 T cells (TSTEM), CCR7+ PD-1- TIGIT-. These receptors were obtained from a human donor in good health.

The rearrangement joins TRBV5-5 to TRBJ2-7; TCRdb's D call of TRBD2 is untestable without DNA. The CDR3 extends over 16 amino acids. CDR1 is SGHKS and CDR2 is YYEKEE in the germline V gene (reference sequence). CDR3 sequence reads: CASSSSQATSPYEQYF. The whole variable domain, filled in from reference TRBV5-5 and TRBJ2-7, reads DAGVTQSPTHLIKTRGQQVTLRCSPISGHKSVSWYQQVLGQGPQFIFQYYEKEERGRGNFPDRFSARQFPNYSSELNVNALLLGDSALYLCASSSSQATSPYEQYFGPGTRLTVT.

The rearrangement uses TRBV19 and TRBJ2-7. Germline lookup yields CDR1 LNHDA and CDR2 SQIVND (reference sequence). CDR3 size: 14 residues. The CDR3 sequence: CASSQRGSSYEQYF.

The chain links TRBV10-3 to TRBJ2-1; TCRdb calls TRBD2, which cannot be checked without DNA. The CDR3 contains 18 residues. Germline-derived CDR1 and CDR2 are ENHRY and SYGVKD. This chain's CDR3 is CAISESNPGSGGNNEQFF.

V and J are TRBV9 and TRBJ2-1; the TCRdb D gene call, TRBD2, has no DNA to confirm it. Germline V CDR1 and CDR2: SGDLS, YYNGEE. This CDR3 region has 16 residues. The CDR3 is CASSVGLGLAGGEQFF.

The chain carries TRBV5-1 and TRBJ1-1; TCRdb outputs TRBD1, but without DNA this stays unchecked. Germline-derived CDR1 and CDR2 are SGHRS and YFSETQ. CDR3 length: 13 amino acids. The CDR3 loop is CASSLGENTEAFF. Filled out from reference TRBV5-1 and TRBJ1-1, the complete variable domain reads KAGVTQTPRYLIKTRGQQVTLSCSPISGHRSVSWYQQTPGQGLQFLFEYFSETQRNKGNFPGRFSGRQFSNSRSEMNVSTLELGDSALYLCASSLGENTEAFFGQGTRLTVV.

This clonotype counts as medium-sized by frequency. CDR3 loop: CASSLLTSGYSYEQYF. This chain uses TRBV7-2 with TRBJ2-7; TCRdb returns TRBD2, unconfirmable since there is no DNA. Looked up from germline, CDR1 is SGHTA and CDR2 is FQGNSA. The CDR3 covers 16 residues.

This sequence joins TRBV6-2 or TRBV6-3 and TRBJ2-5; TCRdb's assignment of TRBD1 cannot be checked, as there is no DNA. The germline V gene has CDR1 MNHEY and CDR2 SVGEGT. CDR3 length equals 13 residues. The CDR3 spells CASSWDGQETQYF.

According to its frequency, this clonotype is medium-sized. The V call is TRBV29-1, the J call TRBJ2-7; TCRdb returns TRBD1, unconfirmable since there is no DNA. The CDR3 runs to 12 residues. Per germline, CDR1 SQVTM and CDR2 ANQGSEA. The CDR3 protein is CSVGDRDDEQYF.

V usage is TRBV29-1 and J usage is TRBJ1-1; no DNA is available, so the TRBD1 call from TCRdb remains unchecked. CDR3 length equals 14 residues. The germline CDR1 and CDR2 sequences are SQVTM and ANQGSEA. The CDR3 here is CSVVFGTQNTEAFF. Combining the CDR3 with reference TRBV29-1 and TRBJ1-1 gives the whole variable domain SAVISQKPSRDICQRGTSLTIQCQVDSQVTMMFWYRQQPGQSLTLIATANQGSEATYESGFVIDKFPISRPNLTFSTLTVSNMSPEDSSIYLCSVVFGTQNTEAFFGQGTRLTVV.

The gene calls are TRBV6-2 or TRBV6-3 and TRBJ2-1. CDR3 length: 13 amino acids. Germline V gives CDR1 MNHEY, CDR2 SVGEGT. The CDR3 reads CASSQYSYNEQFF.

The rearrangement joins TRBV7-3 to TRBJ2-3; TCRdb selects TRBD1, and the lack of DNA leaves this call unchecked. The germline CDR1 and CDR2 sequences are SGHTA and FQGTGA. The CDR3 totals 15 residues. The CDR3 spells CASSLSGTPTDTQYF.

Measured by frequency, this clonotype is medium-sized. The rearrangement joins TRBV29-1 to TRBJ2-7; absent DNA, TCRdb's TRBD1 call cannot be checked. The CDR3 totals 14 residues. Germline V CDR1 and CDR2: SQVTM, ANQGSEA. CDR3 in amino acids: CSVATGGIFDEQYF.

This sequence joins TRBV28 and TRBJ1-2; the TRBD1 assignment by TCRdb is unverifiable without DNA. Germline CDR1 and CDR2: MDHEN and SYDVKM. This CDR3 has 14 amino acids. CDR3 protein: CASSRADTYYGYTF.

The CDR3 sequence is CASSPPASPGTDTQYF. This chain uses TRBV7-2 with TRBJ2-3; TCRdb picks TRBD2, but there is no DNA to check that call. Per germline, CDR1 SGHTA and CDR2 FQGNSA. The CDR3 covers 16 residues.

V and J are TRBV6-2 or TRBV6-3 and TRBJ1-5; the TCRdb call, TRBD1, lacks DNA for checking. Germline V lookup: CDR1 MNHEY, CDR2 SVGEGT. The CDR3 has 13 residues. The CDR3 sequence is CASTPGLVQPQHF.

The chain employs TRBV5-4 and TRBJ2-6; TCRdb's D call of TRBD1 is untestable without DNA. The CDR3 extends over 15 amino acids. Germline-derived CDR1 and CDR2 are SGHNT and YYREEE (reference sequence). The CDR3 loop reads CASSMTGSGANVLTF.

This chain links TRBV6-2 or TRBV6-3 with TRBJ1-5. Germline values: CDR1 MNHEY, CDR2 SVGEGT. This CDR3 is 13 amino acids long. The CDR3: CASSYLDPGPQHF.

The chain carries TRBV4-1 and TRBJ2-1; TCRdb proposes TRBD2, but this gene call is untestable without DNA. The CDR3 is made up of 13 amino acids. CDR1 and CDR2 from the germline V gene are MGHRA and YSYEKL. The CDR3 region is CASSQELAGGQFF.

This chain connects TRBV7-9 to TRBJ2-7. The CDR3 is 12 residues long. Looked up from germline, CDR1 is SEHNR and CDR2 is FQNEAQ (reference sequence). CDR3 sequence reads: CASSLLGYEQYF. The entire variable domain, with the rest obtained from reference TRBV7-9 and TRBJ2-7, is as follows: DTGVSQNPRHKITKRGQNVTFRCDPISEHNRLYWYRQTLGQGPEFLTYFQNEAQLEKSRLLSDRFSAERPKGSFSTLEIQRTEQGDSAMYLCASSLLGYEQYFGPGTRLTVT.

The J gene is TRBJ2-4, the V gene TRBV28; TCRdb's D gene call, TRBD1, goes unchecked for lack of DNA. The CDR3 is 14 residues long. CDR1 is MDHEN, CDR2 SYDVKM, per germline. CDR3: CASSLYATARIQYF.

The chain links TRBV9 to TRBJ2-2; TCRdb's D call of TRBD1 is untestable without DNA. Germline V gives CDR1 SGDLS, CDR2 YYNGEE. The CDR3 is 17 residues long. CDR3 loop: CASSDPTGGADTGELFF.

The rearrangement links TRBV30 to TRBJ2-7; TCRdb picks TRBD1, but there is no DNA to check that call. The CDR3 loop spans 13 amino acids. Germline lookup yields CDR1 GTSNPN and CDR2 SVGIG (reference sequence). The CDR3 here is CAWSTRQGYEQYF.

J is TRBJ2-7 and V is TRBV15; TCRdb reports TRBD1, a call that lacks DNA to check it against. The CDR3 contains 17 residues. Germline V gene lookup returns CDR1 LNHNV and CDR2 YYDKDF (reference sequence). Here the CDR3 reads CATSRDAGLGRDAEQYF.

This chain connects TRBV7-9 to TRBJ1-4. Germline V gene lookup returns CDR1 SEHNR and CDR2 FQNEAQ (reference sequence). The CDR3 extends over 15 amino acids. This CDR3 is CASSFMGATNEKLFF. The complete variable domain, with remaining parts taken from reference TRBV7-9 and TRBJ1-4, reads DTGVSQNPRHKITKRGQNVTFRCDPISEHNRLYWYRQTLGQGPEFLTYFQNEAQLEKSRLLSDRFSAERPKGSFSTLEIQRTEQGDSAMYLCASSFMGATNEKLFFGSGTQLSVL.

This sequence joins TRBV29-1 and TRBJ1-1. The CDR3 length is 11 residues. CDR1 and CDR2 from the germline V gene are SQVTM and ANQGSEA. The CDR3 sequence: CSGRMNTEAFF.

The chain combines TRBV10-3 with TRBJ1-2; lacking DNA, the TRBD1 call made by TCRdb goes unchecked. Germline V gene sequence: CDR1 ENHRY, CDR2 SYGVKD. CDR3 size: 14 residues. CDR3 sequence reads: CAITLGQGNYGYTF.

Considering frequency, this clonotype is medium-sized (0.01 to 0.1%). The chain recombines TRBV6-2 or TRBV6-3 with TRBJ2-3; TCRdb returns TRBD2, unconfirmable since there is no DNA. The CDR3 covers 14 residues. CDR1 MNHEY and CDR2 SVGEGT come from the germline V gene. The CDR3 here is CASSPTSFTDTQYF.

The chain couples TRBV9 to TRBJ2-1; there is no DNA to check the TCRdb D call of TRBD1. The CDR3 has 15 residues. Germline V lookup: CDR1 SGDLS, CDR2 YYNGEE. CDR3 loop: CASSVGQGALNEQFF.

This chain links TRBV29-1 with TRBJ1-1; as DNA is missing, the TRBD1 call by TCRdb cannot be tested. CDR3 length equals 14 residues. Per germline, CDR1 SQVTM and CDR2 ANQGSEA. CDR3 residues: CSVGLRAVGTEAFF.

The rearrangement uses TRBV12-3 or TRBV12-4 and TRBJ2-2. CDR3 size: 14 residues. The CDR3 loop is CASSLEDEWGELFF.

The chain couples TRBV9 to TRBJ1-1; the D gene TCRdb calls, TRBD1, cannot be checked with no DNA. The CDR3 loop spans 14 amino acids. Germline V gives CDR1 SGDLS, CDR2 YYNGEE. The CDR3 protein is CASSEDGDNTEAFF.

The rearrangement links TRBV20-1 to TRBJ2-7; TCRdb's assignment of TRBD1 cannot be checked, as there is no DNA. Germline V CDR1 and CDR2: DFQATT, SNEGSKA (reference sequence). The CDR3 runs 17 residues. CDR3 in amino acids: CSAREGTGTASTYEQYF.